This entry lists 6 T cell receptor beta chains sequenced from one sample in a study of T cell changes during pregnancy in multiple sclerosis. Generated by immunoSEQ multiplex PCR, the TCRdb table keeps only in-frame clones and is missing some. The sample includes under 60,000 clones, approximately 90% of them seen just once. The sample consisted of CD4+ T cells from peripheral blood mononuclear cells, taken after pregnancy. The receptors stem from a female donor with multiple sclerosis, enrolled in a pregnancy study.

J is TRBJ1-1 and V is TRBV28; D is possibly TRBD1 (5 bases). There are 15 residues in the CDR3. CDR1 is MDHEN and CDR2 is SYDVKM in the germline V gene. Trimming left V 2 bases short and J 5 bases short, with 15 bases between. The CDR3: CASSLIHGGETEAFF. The DNA for the CDR3 is TGTGCCAGCAGTTTAATCCACGGGGGAGAGACTGAAGCTTTCTTT.

V is TRBV7-6 and J is TRBJ2-7; 11 nucleotides align to TRBD2. CDR1 SGHVS and CDR2 FNYEAQ come from the germline V gene. Germline trimming cut 1 base from V and 4 bases from J; bases unmatched to any gene: 12. The CDR3 extends over 18 amino acids. For the CDR3, the DNA is TGTGCCAGCAGCTTAGGCACGGGCCGGACTAGCGGGTCGTACGAGCAGTACTTC. Translated, it gives CASSLGTGRTSGSYEQYF.

The chain couples TRBV18 to TRBJ2-3; unclear D gene. The CDR3 totals 14 residues. V was pared by 2 bases and J by 1 base, with 7 bases between. In germline, CDR1 is KGHSH, CDR2 LQKENI. The CDR3 region has the DNA TGTGCCAGCTCACCAAAGAGCGGCACAGATACGCAGTATTTT. Protein: CASSPKSGTDTQYF.

The chain has TRBV11-3 and TRBJ2-2, with TRBD2 matching over 8 bases. V lost 4 bases, J lost 3 bases, and 10 bases stayed unmatched. This CDR3 comprises 17 residues. Germline V lookup: CDR1 SGHNT, CDR2 YENEEA. This chain's CDR3 is CASSSTGTRRYTGELFF. In DNA form, the CDR3 reads TGTGCCAGCAGCTCAACCGGGACTAGAAGGTACACCGGGGAGCTGTTTTTT.

The genes are TRBV5-1 and TRBJ2-2, with a possible D match to TRBD1 (8 bases). The germline CDR1 and CDR2 sequences are SGHRS and YFSETQ. Trimming took off 4 bases at V and 6 bases at J, with 16 bases between the two ends. There are 15 residues in the CDR3. The CDR3 protein is CASSPPQGGAGELFF. The CDR3 DNA sequence: TGCGCCAGCAGCCCCCCACAGGGGGGGGCCGGGGAGCTGTTTTTT.

V usage is TRBV29-1 and J usage is TRBJ1-4; 11 nucleotides match TRBD1. The germline CDR1 and CDR2 sequences are SQVTM and ANQGSEA. J gave up 5 bases and V 4 bases, and 0 bases lay outside the gene matches. This CDR3 comprises 13 residues. DNA of the CDR3: TGCAGCGTTGGGGACAGGGGGAATGAAAAACTGTTTTTT. It is translated as CSVGDRGNEKLFF.